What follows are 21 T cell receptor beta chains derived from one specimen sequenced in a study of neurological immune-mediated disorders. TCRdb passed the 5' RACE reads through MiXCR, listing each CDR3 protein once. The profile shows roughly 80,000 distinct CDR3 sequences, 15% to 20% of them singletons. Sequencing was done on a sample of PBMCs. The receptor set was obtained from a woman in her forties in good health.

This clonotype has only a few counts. In DNA form, the CDR3 reads TGTGCCAGCAGCTTAGTCGGGCGGGGGGGCCTCTACAATGAGCAGTTCTTC. Protein product: CASSLVGRGGLYNEQFF. This chain connects TRBV7-8 to TRBJ2-1; 9 bases are a match to TRBD2. Trimming removed 1 base from V and 3 bases from J; junction bases left unmatched: 7. This CDR3 contains 17 residues. Germline V gene data show CDR1 as SGHVS and CDR2 as FQNEAQ.

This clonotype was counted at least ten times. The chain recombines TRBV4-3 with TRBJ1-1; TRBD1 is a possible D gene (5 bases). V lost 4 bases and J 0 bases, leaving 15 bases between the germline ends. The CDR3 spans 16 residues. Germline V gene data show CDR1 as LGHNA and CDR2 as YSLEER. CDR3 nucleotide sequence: TGCGCCAGCAGCCCCGGGGCAGGGCAAATGAACACTGAAGCTTTCTTT. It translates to CASSPGAGQMNTEAFF.

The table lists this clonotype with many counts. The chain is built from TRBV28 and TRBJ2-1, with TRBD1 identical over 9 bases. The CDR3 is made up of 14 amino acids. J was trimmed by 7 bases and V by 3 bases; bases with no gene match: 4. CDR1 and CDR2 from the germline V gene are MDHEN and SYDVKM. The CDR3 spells CASSFGTGINEQFF. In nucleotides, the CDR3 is TGTGCCAGCAGTTTTGGGACAGGGATAAATGAGCAGTTCTTC.

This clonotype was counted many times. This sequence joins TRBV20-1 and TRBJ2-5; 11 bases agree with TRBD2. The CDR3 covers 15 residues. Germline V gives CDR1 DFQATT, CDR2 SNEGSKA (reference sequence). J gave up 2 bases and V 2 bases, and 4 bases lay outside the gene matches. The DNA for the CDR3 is TGCAGTGCTAGAACACTAGCGGGGGAACAAGAGACCCAGTACTTC. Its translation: CSARTLAGEQETQYF.

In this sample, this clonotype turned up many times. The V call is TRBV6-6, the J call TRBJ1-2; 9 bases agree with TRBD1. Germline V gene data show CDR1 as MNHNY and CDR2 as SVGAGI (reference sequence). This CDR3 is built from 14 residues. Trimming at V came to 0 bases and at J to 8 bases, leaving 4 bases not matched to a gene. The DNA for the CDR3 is TGTGCCAGCAGTTACTCGGACAGGGGCGGGGGCTACACCTTC. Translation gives CASSYSDRGGGYTF.

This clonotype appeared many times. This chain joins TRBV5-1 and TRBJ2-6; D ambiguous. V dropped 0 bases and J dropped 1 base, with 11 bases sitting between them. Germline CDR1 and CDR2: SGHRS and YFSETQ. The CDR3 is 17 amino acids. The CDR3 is CASSLEIIGSGANVLTF. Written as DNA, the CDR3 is TGCGCCAGCAGCTTGGAGATCATAGGGTCTGGGGCCAACGTCCTGACTTTC.

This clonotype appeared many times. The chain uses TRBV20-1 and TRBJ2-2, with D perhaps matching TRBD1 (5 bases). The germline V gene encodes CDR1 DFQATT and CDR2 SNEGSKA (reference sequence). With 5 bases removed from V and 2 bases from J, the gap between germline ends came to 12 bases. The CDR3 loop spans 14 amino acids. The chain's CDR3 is CSAEDSTNTGELFF. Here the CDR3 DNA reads TGCAGTGCTGAAGACAGCACTAACACCGGGGAGCTGTTTTTT.

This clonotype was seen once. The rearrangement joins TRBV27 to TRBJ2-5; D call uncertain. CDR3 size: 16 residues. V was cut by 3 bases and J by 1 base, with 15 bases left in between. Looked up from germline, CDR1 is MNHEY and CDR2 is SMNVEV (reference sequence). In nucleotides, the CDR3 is TGTGCCAGCAGTTTGGCGTGGGAAAGCTCCCAAGAGACCCAGTACTTC. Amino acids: CASSLAWESSQETQYF.

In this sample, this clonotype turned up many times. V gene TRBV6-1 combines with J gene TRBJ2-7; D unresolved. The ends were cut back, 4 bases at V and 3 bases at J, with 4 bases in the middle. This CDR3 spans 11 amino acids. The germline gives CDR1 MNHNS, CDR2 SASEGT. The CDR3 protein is CASSAVYEQYV. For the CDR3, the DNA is TGTGCCAGCAGTGCGGTCTACGAGCAGTACGTC.

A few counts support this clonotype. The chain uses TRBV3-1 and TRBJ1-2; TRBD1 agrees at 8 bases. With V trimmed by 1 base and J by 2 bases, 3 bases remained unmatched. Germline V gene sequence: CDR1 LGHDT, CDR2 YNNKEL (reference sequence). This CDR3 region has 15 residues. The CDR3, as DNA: TGTGCCAGCAGCCAAGGGACAGGGCCGAACTATGGCTACACCTTC. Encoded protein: CASSQGTGPNYGYTF.

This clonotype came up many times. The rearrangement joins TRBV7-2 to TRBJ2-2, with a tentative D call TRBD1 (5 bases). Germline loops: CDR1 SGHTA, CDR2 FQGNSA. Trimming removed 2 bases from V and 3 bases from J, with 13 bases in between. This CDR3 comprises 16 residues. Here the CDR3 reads CASSLLAGHDTGELFF. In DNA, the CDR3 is TGTGCCAGCAGCTTATTGGCAGGACACGACACCGGGGAGCTGTTTTTT.

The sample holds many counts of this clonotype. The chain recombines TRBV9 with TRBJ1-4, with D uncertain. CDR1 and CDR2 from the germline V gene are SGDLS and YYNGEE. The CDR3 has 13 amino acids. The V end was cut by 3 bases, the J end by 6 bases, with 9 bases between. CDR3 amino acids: CASSGGLDEKLFF. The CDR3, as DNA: TGTGCCAGCAGCGGTGGGTTGGATGAAAAACTGTTTTTT.

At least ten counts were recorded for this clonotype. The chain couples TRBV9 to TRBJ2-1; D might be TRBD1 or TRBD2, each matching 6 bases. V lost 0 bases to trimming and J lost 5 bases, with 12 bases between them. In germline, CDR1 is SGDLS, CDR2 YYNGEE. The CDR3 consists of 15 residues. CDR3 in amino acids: CASSVAVGGHNEQFF. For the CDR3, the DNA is TGTGCCAGCAGCGTAGCTGTGGGGGGCCACAATGAGCAGTTCTTC.

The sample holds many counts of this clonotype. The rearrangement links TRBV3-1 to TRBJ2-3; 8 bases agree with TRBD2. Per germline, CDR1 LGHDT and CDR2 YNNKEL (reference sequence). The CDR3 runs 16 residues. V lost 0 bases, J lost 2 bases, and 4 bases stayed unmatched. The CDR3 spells CASSQDLAGPTDTQYF. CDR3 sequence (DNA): TGTGCCAGCAGCCAAGATTTAGCGGGGCCCACAGATACGCAGTATTTT.

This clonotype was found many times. The CDR3: CSARDTGGGVFDEQFF. The CDR3 DNA is TGCAGTGCTAGAGATACCGGGGGGGGGGTCTTTGATGAGCAGTTCTTC. The chain employs TRBV20-1 and TRBJ2-1, with TRBD2 matching 8 bases. Germline CDR1 reads DFQATT; CDR2 reads SNEGSKA (reference sequence). V lost 0 bases, J lost 8 bases, and 12 bases stayed unmatched. The CDR3 spans 16 residues.

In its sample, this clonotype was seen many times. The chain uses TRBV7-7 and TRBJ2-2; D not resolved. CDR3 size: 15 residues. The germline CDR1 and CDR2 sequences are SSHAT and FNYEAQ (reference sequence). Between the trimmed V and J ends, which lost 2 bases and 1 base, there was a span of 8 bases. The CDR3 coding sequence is TGTGCCAGCAGCTTATCTATTGGGAACACCGGGGAGCTGTTTTTT. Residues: CASSLSIGNTGELFF.

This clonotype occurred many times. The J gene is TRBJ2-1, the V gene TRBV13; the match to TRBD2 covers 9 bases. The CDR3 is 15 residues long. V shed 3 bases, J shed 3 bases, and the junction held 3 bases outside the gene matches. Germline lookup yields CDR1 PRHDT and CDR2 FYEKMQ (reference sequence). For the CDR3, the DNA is TGTGCCAGCAGCTTGGAAGCGGGGGGCTACAATGAGCAGTTCTTC. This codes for CASSLEAGGYNEQFF.

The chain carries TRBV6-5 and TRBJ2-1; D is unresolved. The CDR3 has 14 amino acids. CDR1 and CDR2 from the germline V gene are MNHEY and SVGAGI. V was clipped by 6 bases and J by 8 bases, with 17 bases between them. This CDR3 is CASRLRTGFYEQFF. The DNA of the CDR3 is TGTGCCAGCAGACTCCGGACCGGGTTTTATGAGCAGTTCTTC.

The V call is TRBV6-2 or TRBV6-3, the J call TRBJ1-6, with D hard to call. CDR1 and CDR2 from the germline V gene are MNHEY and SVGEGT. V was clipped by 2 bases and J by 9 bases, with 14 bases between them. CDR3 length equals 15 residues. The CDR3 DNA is TGTGCCAGCAGTTACGAGACCCGGGGATTTTCACCCCTCCACTTT. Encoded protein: CASSYETRGFSPLHF.

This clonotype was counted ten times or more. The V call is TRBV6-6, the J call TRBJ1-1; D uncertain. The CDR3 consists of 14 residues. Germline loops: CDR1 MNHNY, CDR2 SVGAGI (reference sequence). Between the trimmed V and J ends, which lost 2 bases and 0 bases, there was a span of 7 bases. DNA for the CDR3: TGTGCCAGCAGTTACGGAAAGCTGAACACTGAAGCTTTCTTT. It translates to CASSYGKLNTEAFF.

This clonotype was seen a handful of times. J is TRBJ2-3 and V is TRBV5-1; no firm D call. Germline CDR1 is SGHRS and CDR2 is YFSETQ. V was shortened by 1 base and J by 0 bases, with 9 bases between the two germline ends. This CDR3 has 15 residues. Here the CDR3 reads CASSLSSHSTDTQYF. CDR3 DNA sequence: TGCGCCAGCAGCTTGTCGTCACATAGCACAGATACGCAGTATTTT.